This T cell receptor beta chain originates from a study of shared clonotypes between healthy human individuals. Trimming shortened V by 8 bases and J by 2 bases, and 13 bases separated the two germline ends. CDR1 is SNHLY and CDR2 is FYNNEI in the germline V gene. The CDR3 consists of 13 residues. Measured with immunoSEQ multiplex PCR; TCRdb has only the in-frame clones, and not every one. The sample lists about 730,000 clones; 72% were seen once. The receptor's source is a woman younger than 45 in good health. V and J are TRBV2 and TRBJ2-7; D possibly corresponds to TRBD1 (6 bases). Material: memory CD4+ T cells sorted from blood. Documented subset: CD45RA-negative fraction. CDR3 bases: TGTGCCAGCGGGGGCGAGGGAACCTACGAGCAGTACTTC. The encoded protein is CASGGEGTYEQYF.